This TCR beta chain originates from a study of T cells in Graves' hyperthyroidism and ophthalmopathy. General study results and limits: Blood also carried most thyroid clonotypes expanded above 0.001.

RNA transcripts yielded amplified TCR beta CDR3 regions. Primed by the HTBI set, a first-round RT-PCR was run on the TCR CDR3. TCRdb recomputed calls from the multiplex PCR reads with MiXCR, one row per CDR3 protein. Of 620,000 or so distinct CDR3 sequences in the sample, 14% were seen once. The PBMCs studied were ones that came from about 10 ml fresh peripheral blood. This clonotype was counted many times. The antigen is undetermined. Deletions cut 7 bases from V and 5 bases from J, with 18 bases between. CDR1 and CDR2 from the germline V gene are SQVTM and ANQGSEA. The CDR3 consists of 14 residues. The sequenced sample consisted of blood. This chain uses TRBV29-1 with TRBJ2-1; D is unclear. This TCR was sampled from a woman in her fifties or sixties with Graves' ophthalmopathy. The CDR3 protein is CSAVIEHGNNEQFF. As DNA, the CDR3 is TGCAGCGCCGTCATAGAGCATGGAAACAATGAGCAGTTCTTC.